Sequencing of this TCR beta chain was carried out in a study of T cells in Graves' hyperthyroidism and ophthalmopathy. Not enrolled were patients with uncontrolled infection, other autoimmune disease, pregnancy or lactation. Amplified TCR beta CDR3 regions came from RNA transcripts. TCR CDR3 regions were first amplified by RT-PCR with HTBI primers. MiXCR was run by TCRdb on the multiplex PCR reads, yielding one entry per CDR3 protein. The data show fewer than 110,000 distinct CDR3 sequences, with 15% to 20% seen just once and about 42% held by the top ten. CDR1 LNHDA and CDR2 SQIVND come from the germline V gene (reference sequence). V lost 8 bases and J lost 4, with 17 bases in between. The CDR3 length is 14 residues. Overall study findings and caveats: Expanded thyroid clonotypes (above 0.001) were mostly also found in blood.

About this clonotype itself: Its antigen remains unknown.

The J gene is TRBJ1-2, the V gene TRBV19, with D perhaps matching TRBD1 (5 bases). The receptor was isolated from a woman in her 50s with Graves' hyperthyroidism. Sequenced: blood. The CDR3 here is CASGGVVSFYGYTF. CDR3 nucleotides: TGTGCCAGTGGGGGAGTGGTGAGCTTCTATGGCTACACCTTC. The full variable domain, its missing parts supplied by reference TRBV19 and TRBJ1-2, is DGGITQSPKYLFRKEGQNVTLSCEQNLNHDAMYWYRQDPGQGLRLIYYSQIVNDFQKGDIAEGYSVSREKKESFPLTVTSAQKNPTAFYLCASGGVVSFYGYTFGSGTRLTVV.